This T cell receptor (beta chain) emerged from a study of T cell repertoires in cytomegalovirus infection. Study-wide background: CMV epitopes, recently identified HLA-C-restricted and well-studied HLA-B-restricted, were used. CMV infection plus the matching HLA type was flagged by public TCR beta signatures.

Turning to this clonotype: The antigen remains undetermined.

TCRdb passed the reads through MiXCR, listing each CDR3 protein once. The sample yields about 830,000 distinct CDR3 sequences, approximately 29% seen once. Study outcomes and limitations: Ex vivo responses were dominated by HLA-C-restricted CMV-specific TCR beta clonotypes.

The receptor was derived from a human donor in good health (CMV status not recorded). Some clones in this sample may be carry-over from other donors' samples. The source material was cultured CD8+ T cells from PBMCs, sampled from culture after CMV antigen stimulation.

CDR3 DNA sequence: TGTGCCAGCAGCCAAGACCCGGGGGCGGTGGATTCACCCCTCCACTTT. This encodes CASSQDPGAVDSPLHF. The chain links TRBV4-2 to TRBJ1-6, with D possibly matching TRBD1 (6 bases). Trimming removed 0 bases from V and 8 bases from J, with 14 bases in between. This CDR3 comprises 16 residues. Germline V gene sequence: CDR1 LGHNA, CDR2 YNFKEQ.